The 17 T cell receptor beta chains below were found in one sample sequenced in a study of blood T cells in healthy people across ages. Primed by a sample-barcoded 5' primer and a J-beta primer mix, a second PCR proceeded for about 7 to 11 cycles. Using its own MiXCR run on the 5' RACE reads, TCRdb lists one record per CDR3 protein. The sample carries fewer than 950,000 distinct CDR3 sequences, 40% to 65% recorded once. Sequenced sample: blood. The source is a man older than 75 in good health.

V and J are TRBV18 and TRBJ1-5; the match to TRBD1 covers 9 bases. The CDR3 extends over 18 amino acids. Per germline, CDR1 KGHSH and CDR2 LQKENI. Losses at the gene ends were 4 bases for V and 7 bases for J; bases not matched to a gene: 17. CDR3: CASSHDRGGRYSTQPQHF. For the CDR3, the DNA is TGTGCCAGCTCACACGACAGGGGGGGCCGCTACTCTACCCAGCCCCAGCATTTT. Looking up the rest from reference TRBV18 and TRBJ1-5 gives the full variable domain: NAGVMQNPRHLVRRRGQEARLRCSPMKGHSHVYWYRQLPEEGLKFMVYLQKENIIDESGMPKERFSAEFPKEGPSILRIQQVVRGDSAAYFCASSHDRGGRYSTQPQHFGDGTRLSIL.

There are a few counts of this clonotype. The chain joins TRBV29-1 to TRBJ2-5; 7 bases line up with TRBD1. The trim removed 7 bases at V and 9 bases at J, leaving 11 bases unmatched. Germline V gene lookup returns CDR1 SQVTM and CDR2 ANQGSEA. The CDR3 has 12 amino acids. This CDR3 reads CSGWDSQRAQYF. The CDR3 DNA sequence: TGCAGCGGATGGGACAGCCAGAGGGCCCAGTACTTC.

The chain employs TRBV9 and TRBJ1-2; 8 bases match TRBD1. Trimming took 3 bases from V and 5 from J; bases not matched to a gene: 9. The CDR3 consists of 15 residues. CDR1 SGDLS and CDR2 YYNGEE come from the germline V gene. CDR3 loop: CASSARGQGWYGYTF. CDR3 sequence (DNA): TGTGCCAGCAGCGCGAGAGGACAGGGTTGGTATGGCTACACCTTC. The full variable domain, in which reference TRBV9 and TRBJ1-2 provide the parts outside the CDR3, is DSGVTQTPKHLITATGQRVTLRCSPRSGDLSVYWYQQSLDQGLQFLIQYYNGEERAKGNILERFSAQQFPDLHSELNLSSLELGDSALYFCASSARGQGWYGYTFGSGTRLTVV.

This clonotype turned up a few times. The gene calls are TRBV29-1 and TRBJ2-7; D unclear. The germline gives CDR1 SQVTM, CDR2 ANQGSEA. V dropped 6 bases and J dropped 0 bases, with 15 bases sitting between them. The CDR3 runs 14 residues. CDR3 in amino acids: CSVRRKLSSYEQYF. The CDR3 DNA reads TGCAGCGTCCGCCGGAAGCTTTCCTCCTACGAGCAGTACTTC.

The chain uses TRBV4-1 and TRBJ2-7, with D unresolved. Trimming stripped 0 bases from V and 3 bases from J, with 6 bases between. Looked up from germline, CDR1 is MGHRA and CDR2 is YSYEKL. This CDR3 region has 13 residues. The CDR3: CASSQETFYEQYF. CDR3 coding DNA: TGCGCCAGCAGCCAAGAGACTTTCTACGAGCAGTACTTC.

This CDR3 is CASRARGGKTEAFF. DNA for the CDR3: TGTGCCAGCAGGGCTCGAGGGGGTAAAACTGAAGCTTTCTTT. The chain couples TRBV11-2 to TRBJ1-1; a possible D gene is TRBD1 (6 bases). V shed 6 bases and J shed 5 bases, with 16 bases lying between them. The germline CDR1 and CDR2 sequences are SGHAT and FQNNGV. This CDR3 is 14 amino acids long.

The chain joins TRBV7-9 to TRBJ2-2; the D gene is possibly TRBD1 (6 bases). CDR3 length: 16 residues. Trimming took off 2 bases at V and 6 bases at J, with 16 bases between the two ends. The germline V gene has CDR1 SEHNR and CDR2 FQNEAQ (reference sequence). The CDR3 nucleotides read TGTGCCAGCAGCTTACCTACCGGGACATCGTCCGGGGAGCTGTTTTTT. The encoded protein is CASSLPTGTSSGELFF.

The genes are TRBV6-1 and TRBJ1-5; D call uncertain. Germline CDR1 reads MNHNS; CDR2 reads SASEGT. V lost 8 bases to trimming and J lost 4 bases, with 12 bases between them. The CDR3 runs to 13 residues. The CDR3 bases are TGTGCCAGCGCCCGGACGGGAAATCAGCCCCAGCATTTT. Its protein product is CASARTGNQPQHF.

Concerning this clonotype: Germline is not matched at one junction end, which may reflect a read error. J is TRBJ1-6 and V is TRBV20-1, with D maybe TRBD1 (6 bases). Germline values: CDR1 DFQATT, CDR2 SNEGSKA (reference sequence). This CDR3 contains 15 residues. This CDR3 is CSAYRVDSYNSPPHF. The DNA for the CDR3 is TGCAGTGCTTACAGGGTAGACTCCTATAATTCACCCCCCCACTTT.

This chain uses TRBV3-1 with TRBJ2-3; 8 bases match TRBD2. The junction had 13 bases not matched to a gene; V was cut back by 5 bases and J by 6 bases. This CDR3 is built from 16 residues. Germline CDR1 LGHDT, CDR2 YNNKEL (reference sequence). DNA for the CDR3: TGTGCCAGCAGCAGGCCGGGACTAGGCCTGGAGGATACGCAGTATTTT. Amino acids: CASSRPGLGLEDTQYF.

The chain links TRBV6-5 to TRBJ2-1, with 9 bases lining up with TRBD2. Germline V gene data show CDR1 as MNHEY and CDR2 as SVGAGI. Losses at the gene ends were 2 bases for V and 0 bases for J; bases not matched to a gene: 2. CDR3 size: 16 residues. The CDR3 sequence: CASSYLAGFSYNEQFF. The DNA for the CDR3 is TGTGCCAGCAGTTACCTAGCGGGATTCTCCTACAATGAGCAGTTCTTC.

This clonotype has a count of ten or more. The rearrangement joins TRBV20-1 to TRBJ2-1; the match to TRBD2 covers 9 bases. Looked up from germline, CDR1 is DFQATT and CDR2 is SNEGSKA (reference sequence). There are 14 residues in the CDR3. The J segment lost 3 bases and the V segment lost 6 bases, leaving 6 bases of the junction unmatched. The CDR3 DNA reads as TGCAGTGCCGTAGCGGGAGAGGTCTACAATGAGCAGTTCTTC. Translated: CSAVAGEVYNEQFF.

The CDR3 DNA reads as TGCGCCAGCAGTGAGTCTGGCAAGCGGGCCTCAAGGTATTTT. It encodes CASSESGKRASRYF. The chain has TRBV10-2 and TRBJ2-3, with D maybe TRBD2 (6 bases). Germline loops: CDR1 WSHSY, CDR2 SAAADI. CDR3 length: 14 residues. Trimming left V 0 bases short and J 14 bases short, with 18 bases between.

The rearrangement joins TRBV20-1 to TRBJ2-7, with D unclear. The CDR3 loop spans 13 amino acids. Germline V gives CDR1 DFQATT, CDR2 SNEGSKA (reference sequence). Trimming took off 6 bases at V and 6 bases at J, with 18 bases between the two ends. In nucleotides, the CDR3 is TGCAGTGCAAGCCTTCCCGGTAGTCGCGAGCAGTACTTC. As protein: CSASLPGSREQYF.

The V gene is TRBV5-1, the J gene TRBJ2-7, with TRBD2 as a possible D gene (5 bases). The CDR3 is 13 residues long. Germline V gives CDR1 SGHRS, CDR2 YFSETQ. The V and J ends lost 2 bases and 5 bases respectively, with 11 bases between them. This CDR3 is CASSFFSGNEQYF. CDR3 sequence (DNA): TGCGCCAGCAGCTTTTTTTCCGGGAACGAGCAGTACTTC. Based on the CDR3 plus reference TRBV5-1 and TRBJ2-7, the full variable domain is KAGVTQTPRYLIKTRGQQVTLSCSPISGHRSVSWYQQTPGQGLQFLFEYFSETQRNKGNFPGRFSGRQFSNSRSEMNVSTLELGDSALYLCASSFFSGNEQYFGPGTRLTVT.

The V gene is TRBV20-1, the J gene TRBJ1-2; D unresolved. V was pared by 6 bases and J by 5 bases, with 19 bases between. Germline CDR1 is DFQATT and CDR2 is SNEGSKA (reference sequence). The CDR3 is 14 amino acids. CDR3: CSAPEGGVGYGYTF. The CDR3 DNA reads TGCAGTGCGCCCGAGGGCGGGGTGGGGTATGGCTACACCTTC.

The V and J genes are TRBV6-1 and TRBJ2-1, with D perhaps matching TRBD1 (6 bases). V was shortened by 2 bases and J by 10 bases, with 12 bases between the two germline ends. Germline CDR1 MNHNS, CDR2 SASEGT. This CDR3 comprises 13 residues. The CDR3 reads CASSENRVGEQFF. The CDR3 region has the DNA TGTGCCAGCAGTGAAAACAGGGTAGGCGAGCAGTTCTTC.